The TCR beta chain described here comes from a study of blood T cell repertoires in COVID-19. In the source study's methods: Amplification of reference gene primers provided the estimated nucleated cell counts. Repertoires were generated with immunoSEQ multiplex PCR, while TCRdb's copy carries only in-frame clones and drops some. V, J and clone size are taken as reported in that table, and D and trimming were inferred from the DNA itself. The sample gives approximately 220,000 clones, around nine tenths of which show up once; 6.2% is in the top ten. V shed 0 bases and J 6 bases; nucleotides not matched to a gene: 1. Germline V lookup: CDR1 MDHEN, CDR2 SYDVKM. This CDR3 region has 17 residues.

The clonotype was recovered from a man in his sixties who had recovered from COVID-19. The chain recombines TRBV28 with TRBJ2-2; 16 nucleotides agree with TRBD2. The sample taken for sequencing was peripheral blood. Here the CDR3 reads CASSLWGLAGGPGELFF. In DNA, the CDR3 is TGTGCCAGCAGTTTATGGGGACTAGCGGGAGGGCCCGGGGAGCTGTTTTTT.